Below, 5 T cell receptor beta chains from the same sample are listed, as sequenced in a study of shared clonotypes between healthy human individuals. Naive CD8 cells lacked CD45RO, underwent positive selection for CCR7 and left out terminally differentiated effector memory CD45RA+ cells. TCRdb keeps only in-frame clones here, not all; method: immunoSEQ multiplex PCR. The sample lists some 2 million clones; roughly 95% were seen once. The sample consisted of naive CD8+ T cells sorted from blood. Receptor source: a man between 18 and 29 years old in good health.

The gene calls are TRBV5-6 and TRBJ2-3; no clear D. Deletions cut 4 bases from V and 2 bases from J, with 14 bases between. This CDR3 region has 15 residues. Looked up from germline, CDR1 is SGHDT and CDR2 is YYEEEE. The CDR3 DNA follows: TGTGCCAGCAGCCCGCCGGGCATATACACAGATACGCAGTATTTT. Translating gives CASSPPGIYTDTQYF.

The V gene is TRBV11-2, the J gene TRBJ2-2; 11 positions match TRBD2. CDR1 is SGHAT, CDR2 FQNNGV, per germline. V was clipped by 3 bases and J by 4 bases; unmatched bases: 4. CDR3 length equals 16 residues. For the CDR3, the DNA is TGTGCCAGCAGCTTCATAGCGGGGGGGCCCACCGGGGAGCTGTTTTTT. This gives the protein CASSFIAGGPTGELFF.

The V call is TRBV7-9, the J call TRBJ2-3, with D unclear. Trimming removed 1 base at V and 0 bases at J, with 5 bases between. Germline values: CDR1 SEHNR, CDR2 FQNEAQ (reference sequence). The CDR3 is 14 residues long. The CDR3 DNA sequence: TGTGCCAGCAGCTTAGAAGTGAGCACAGATACGCAGTATTTT. This codes for CASSLEVSTDTQYF. Filled out from reference TRBV7-9 and TRBJ2-3, the complete variable domain reads DTGVSQNPRHKITKRGQNVTFRCDPISEHNRLYWYRQTLGQGPEFLTYFQNEAQLEKSRLLSDRFSAERPKGSFSTLEIQRTEQGDSAMYLCASSLEVSTDTQYFGPGTRLTVL.

This chain links TRBV27 with TRBJ2-3, with 7 bases aligning to TRBD2. Trimming took 5 bases from V and 4 from J; bases not matched to a gene: 3. The germline gives CDR1 MNHEY, CDR2 SMNVEV (reference sequence). The CDR3 extends over 13 amino acids. The CDR3 here is CASSRGLADTQYF. CDR3 in DNA: TGTGCCAGCAGTAGAGGACTAGCAGATACGCAGTATTTT.

As to this clone: Other nucleotide sequences from this sample produce the same CDR3. The CDR3: CASSVQGSTDTQYF. CDR3 nucleotides: TGTGCCAGCAGCGTACAGGGTTCCACAGATACGCAGTATTTT. This chain links TRBV9 with TRBJ2-3; TRBD1 is a possible D gene (5 bases). CDR1 SGDLS and CDR2 YYNGEE come from the germline V gene. This CDR3 has 14 residues. Trimming took 1 base from V and 2 from J, leaving 8 bases between them.